The 31 T cell receptor beta chains in this list originate from one sample, sequenced in a study of PD-1 blockade in classical Hodgkin lymphoma. Each patient's relapse followed autologous stem cell transplantation, and brentuximab vedotin exposure varied. Some clones are missing from TCRdb's copy, which holds only in-frame ones; the method was immunoSEQ multiplex PCR. The sample gives 75,000 to 100,000 clones, about four fifths of which show up once; about 15% is in the top ten. Sequenced here: peripheral blood mononuclear cells (PBMCs), sampled before the second cycle of nivolumab. The receptors stem from a human donor with classical Hodgkin lymphoma.

V usage is TRBV9 and J usage is TRBJ1-5, with a tentative D call TRBD1 (5 bases). CDR3 length: 15 amino acids. Germline CDR1 reads SGDLS; CDR2 reads YYNGEE. Trimming left V 3 bases short and J 2 bases short, with 12 bases between. CDR3 nucleotide sequence: TGTGCCAGCAGCGGAGGGACCCTGGGCAATCAGCCCCAGCATTTT. Encoded protein: CASSGGTLGNQPQHF.

This chain links TRBV4-2 with TRBJ1-4; 7 nucleotides align to TRBD1. The V gene end was trimmed by 0 bases and the J gene end by 0 bases; junction bases not matched to a gene: 4. The CDR3 loop spans 17 amino acids. CDR1 and CDR2 (germline): LGHNA, YNFKEQ. The CDR3 spells CASSQEGGTATNEKLFF. In DNA form, the CDR3 reads TGTGCCAGCAGCCAAGAGGGGGGGACAGCAACTAATGAAAAACTGTTTTTT.

The chain carries TRBV6-5 and TRBJ2-5, with 7 bases that match TRBD1. CDR3 length: 14 residues. Germline lookup yields CDR1 MNHEY and CDR2 SVGAGI. V lost 2 bases and J lost 3; bases outside the gene matches: 3. This CDR3 reads CASSYGDRKETQYF. The CDR3 nucleotides read TGTGCCAGCAGTTACGGGGACAGAAAAGAGACCCAGTACTTC.

The chain carries TRBV19 and TRBJ2-5, with 8 bases aligning to TRBD2. CDR1 is LNHDA and CDR2 is SQIVND in the germline V gene (reference sequence). V gave up 5 bases and J gave up 2 bases; unmatched junction bases: 4. The CDR3 is 14 residues long. CDR3 in amino acids: CASSFGRGQETQYF. The CDR3, as DNA: TGTGCCAGTAGTTTCGGGAGGGGACAAGAGACCCAGTACTTC.

With regard to this clone: At the DNA level, this CDR3 is encoded by other sequences in the same sample as well. V gene TRBV5-1 combines with J gene TRBJ2-5; D may correspond to TRBD1 or TRBD2 (5 bases each). This CDR3 has 14 residues. V lost 0 bases to trimming and J lost 1 base, with 7 bases between them. The germline V gene encodes CDR1 SGHRS and CDR2 YFSETQ. The CDR3 region has the DNA TGCGCCAGCAGCTTGGCAGGGACCCAAGAGACCCAGTACTTC. It codes for CASSLAGTQETQYF.

V is TRBV7-6 and J is TRBJ2-5; D unclear. V lost 4 bases to trimming and J lost 2 bases, with 14 bases between them. Germline V gene lookup returns CDR1 SGHVS and CDR2 FNYEAQ. CDR3 length: 15 amino acids. The DNA for the CDR3 is TGTGCCAGCAGCTACCGGACCGATTCACAAGAGACCCAGTACTTC. This sequence encodes CASSYRTDSQETQYF. The complete variable domain, with remaining parts taken from reference TRBV7-6 and TRBJ2-5, reads GAGVSQSPRYKVTKRGQDVALRCDPISGHVSLYWYRQALGQGPEFLTYFNYEAQQDKSGLPNDRFSAERPEGSISTLTIQRTEQRDSAMYRCASSYRTDSQETQYFGPGTRLLVL.

In its sample, this clone was seen a few times. The chain combines TRBV7-6 with TRBJ2-1; TRBD2 aligns across 13 bases. Germline V CDR1 and CDR2: SGHVS, FNYEAQ. V was clipped by 1 base and J by 9 bases; unmatched bases: 9. The CDR3 runs 17 residues. CDR3 DNA sequence: TGTGCCAGCAGCTTAGGAGGACTAGCGGGAGCAGCGGTTGAGCAGTTCTTC. It encodes CASSLGGLAGAAVEQFF.

This clone was picked up one time. The rearrangement links TRBV19 to TRBJ2-7; D gene uncertain. Germline CDR1 and CDR2: LNHDA and SQIVND (reference sequence). The germline V and J ends were trimmed by 5 bases and 3 bases, with 11 bases remaining between them. The CDR3 consists of 13 residues. DNA for the CDR3: TGTGCCAGTAGTTTGGATAGCAACTACGAGCAGTACTTC. Encoded protein: CASSLDSNYEQYF.

V is TRBV7-2 and J is TRBJ1-2, with D uncertain. Germline V gene sequence: CDR1 SGHTA, CDR2 FQGNSA. V was shortened by 5 bases and J by 3 bases, with 10 bases between the two germline ends. CDR3 length: 13 amino acids. Written as DNA, the CDR3 is TGTGCCAGCAGCCCTAGTCCGGACTATGGCTACACCTTC. Protein product: CASSPSPDYGYTF.

This rearrangement joins TRBV10-3 to TRBJ1-5, with D unresolved. Germline CDR1 reads ENHRY; CDR2 reads SYGVKD. The CDR3 is 13 residues long. V lost 2 bases, J lost 7 bases, and 9 bases lay in between. The CDR3: CAISEAAGQPQHF. The CDR3 DNA reads as TGTGCCATCAGTGAGGCTGCGGGACAGCCCCAGCATTTT.

V usage is TRBV21-1 and J usage is TRBJ2-3; no DNA check was done on the table's D call, TRBD1. TRBV21-1 is given as a pseudogene. CDR3 length: 14 residues. The CDR3 sequence is CASSIERGTNTQYF. The CDR3 DNA reads as TGTGCCAGCAGCATTGAGAGGGGGACGAATACGCAGTATTTT.

This clone was seen a few times. The V gene is TRBV25-1, the J gene TRBJ1-5; D is uncertain. V lost 3 bases to trimming and J lost 4 bases, with 7 bases between them. There are 13 residues in the CDR3. Germline V gives CDR1 MGHDK, CDR2 SYGVNS. The CDR3 loop reads CASSDVQNQPQHF. CDR3 coding DNA: TGTGCCAGCAGTGACGTCCAAAATCAGCCCCAGCATTTT.

This clone turned up a few times. The junction departs from the called germline gene at one end, perhaps through a read error. The chain combines TRBV10-3 with TRBJ1-4; D uncertain. The CDR3 length is 13 residues. Per germline, CDR1 ENHRY and CDR2 SYGVKD. The CDR3 DNA follows: TGTGCCAGCAGTTACGGGATTGGTGAAAAACTGTTTTTT. Translation gives CASSYGIGEKLFF.

The rearrangement uses TRBV14 and TRBJ1-2; D is undetermined. V was shortened by 2 bases and J by 5 bases, with 12 bases between the two germline ends. CDR1 is SGHDN, CDR2 FVKESK, per germline. This CDR3 has 14 residues. DNA for the CDR3: TGTGCCAGCAGCCAATATCCGGACGCTTATGGCTACACCTTC. It yields the protein CASSQYPDAYGYTF. The full variable domain, completed using reference TRBV14 and TRBJ1-2, is EAGVTQFPSHSVIEKGQTVTLRCDPISGHDNLYWYRRVMGKEIKFLLHFVKESKQDESGMPNNRFLAERTGGTYSTLKVQPAELEDSGVYFCASSQYPDAYGYTFGSGTRLTVV.

This clone has just one count. The chain recombines TRBV1 with TRBJ2-7; the tabulated D call, TRBD1, remains unverified against the DNA. TRBV1 is assigned pseudogene status. The length of the CDR3 is 15 residues. The CDR3 DNA reads TGCACCAGCAGCCAAGATTGGGACAGGGCCTACGAGCAGTACTTC. Translating gives CTSSQDWDRAYEQYF.

V is TRBV10-3 and J is TRBJ2-2; D call uncertain. Germline V gene sequence: CDR1 ENHRY, CDR2 SYGVKD. V was pared by 4 bases and J by 6 bases, with 12 bases between. CDR3 length: 14 amino acids. As DNA, the CDR3 is TGTGCCATCAGTGGTATTGGTTCCGCCGGGGAGCTGTTTTTT. As protein: CAISGIGSAGELFF.

This clone has more than one count but fewer than ten. V gene TRBV4-1 combines with J gene TRBJ2-1; the D is unclear. From germline, CDR1 is MGHRA and CDR2 YSYEKL. The V and J ends lost 0 bases and 10 bases respectively, with 7 bases between them. The CDR3 consists of 12 residues. The CDR3 spells CASSQDLREQFF. DNA of the CDR3: TGCGCCAGCAGCCAAGATTTGAGGGAGCAGTTCTTC.

The chain joins TRBV2 to TRBJ2-7; 7 bases are a match to TRBD2. The CDR3 covers 14 residues. V trimming: 7 bases; J trimming: 0 bases; junction bases outside the gene matches: 6. The germline V gene encodes CDR1 SNHLY and CDR2 FYNNEI. The CDR3 DNA follows: TGTGCCAGCAACAGAGCGGGGAGCTCCTACGAGCAGTACTTC. Protein: CASNRAGSSYEQYF.

The genes are TRBV10-3 and TRBJ2-2, with D maybe TRBD2 (6 bases). Trimming removed 10 bases at V and 4 bases at J, with 10 bases between. This CDR3 has 12 amino acids. Germline V lookup: CDR1 ENHRY, CDR2 SYGVKD. Written as DNA, the CDR3 is TGTGCCACCCGGGACTCCACCGGGGAGCTGTTTTTT. Amino acid sequence: CATRDSTGELFF.

This chain uses TRBV28 with TRBJ2-7; D is unresolved. Trimming removed 6 bases at V and 3 bases at J, with 12 bases between. CDR1 MDHEN and CDR2 SYDVKM come from the germline V gene. The CDR3 is 13 residues long. The DNA for the CDR3 is TGTGCCAGCAGCCCGGTGGAGCTCTACGAGCAGTACTTC. Translating gives CASSPVELYEQYF.

The chain has TRBV25-1 and TRBJ2-1, with D uncertain. The V gene lost 6 bases and the J gene lost 3 bases, with 21 bases spanning the gap. Germline CDR1 is MGHDK and CDR2 is SYGVNS. This CDR3 is built from 17 residues. The CDR3 DNA reads as TGTGCCAGCAGCCCCCCATTCGGCAGGCCCCTCTACAATGAGCAGTTCTTC. Encoded protein: CASSPPFGRPLYNEQFF.

This clone showed up just a few times. J is TRBJ2-7 and V is TRBV6-1; D gene ambiguous. Between the trimmed V and J ends, which lost 6 bases and 4 bases, there was a span of 7 bases. Germline V CDR1 and CDR2: MNHNS, SASEGT. This CDR3 region has 11 residues. The CDR3 reads CASRYYYEQYF. The CDR3 DNA follows: TGTGCCAGCAGATACTATTACGAGCAGTACTTC.

This clone turned up a few times. V usage is TRBV4-2 and J usage is TRBJ2-5, with a weak D call TRBD2 (5 bases). The ends were cut back, 1 base at V and 3 bases at J, with 18 bases in the middle. The CDR3 is made up of 17 amino acids. The V gene's germline CDR1 is LGHNA and CDR2 YNFKEQ. The CDR3 loop reads CASSQGFEHGGEETQYF. CDR3 sequence (DNA): TGTGCCAGCAGCCAAGGGTTCGAGCACGGAGGTGAAGAGACCCAGTACTTC.

The V gene is TRBV27, the J gene TRBJ2-7, with a weak D call TRBD1 (5 bases). CDR1 and CDR2 (germline): MNHEY, SMNVEV (reference sequence). V dropped 4 bases and J dropped 6 bases, with 10 bases sitting between them. CDR3 size: 12 residues. CDR3 residues: CASSSTGPEQYF. In DNA, the CDR3 is TGTGCCAGCAGTTCAACAGGTCCCGAGCAGTACTTC.

As for this clone: This sample includes further DNA sequences coding for the same CDR3. The V and J genes are TRBV10-3 and TRBJ2-7; no clear D gene. Trimming took off 6 bases at V and 1 base at J, with 7 bases between the two ends. Germline assignment: CDR1 ENHRY and CDR2 SYGVKD. The CDR3 extends over 12 amino acids. Written as DNA, the CDR3 is TGTGCCATCAGCGAAACTTCCTACGAGCAGTACTTC. Protein product: CAISETSYEQYF.

The V gene is TRBV19, the J gene TRBJ2-1, with D unclear. This CDR3 is 13 amino acids long. V was cut by 5 bases and J by 3 bases, with 8 bases left in between. Germline V CDR1 and CDR2: LNHDA, SQIVND (reference sequence). In DNA form, the CDR3 reads TGTGCCAGTAGTTATAACTACTACAATGAGCAGTTCTTC. This encodes CASSYNYYNEQFF.

This clone was detected only once. The chain has TRBV10-3 and TRBJ2-2; the D gene is possibly TRBD1 (6 bases). CDR3 size: 19 residues. V lost 0 bases to trimming and J lost 2 bases, with 19 bases between them. CDR1 and CDR2 from the germline V gene are ENHRY and SYGVKD. CDR3 bases: TGTGCCATCAGTGAGTCCACCCCGAGACAGGCCATCAACACCGGGGAGCTGTTTTTT. This translates into CAISESTPRQAINTGELFF.

This clone was seen a handful of times. A junction boundary mismatches the germline segment, possibly from a read error. The chain uses TRBV20-1 and TRBJ2-3; D ambiguous. CDR1 is DFQATT, CDR2 SNEGSKA, per germline (reference sequence). The CDR3 loop spans 11 amino acids. The CDR3 region is CSARFAETQYF. The DNA for the CDR3 is TGCAGTGCTAGGTTTGCAGAAACGCAGTATTTT.

CDR3 sequence: CASRWTVSYEQYF. The CDR3 bases are TGTGCCAGCAGGTGGACAGTCTCCTACGAGCAGTACTTC. The chain employs TRBV6-7 and TRBJ2-7, with D perhaps matching TRBD1 (6 bases). TRBV6-7 is labeled an ORF, and its function is uncertain. Trimming stripped 6 bases from V and 0 bases from J, with 9 bases between. This CDR3 has 13 amino acids.

The chain has TRBV20-1 and TRBJ2-3; no definite D call. CDR1 is DFQATT, CDR2 SNEGSKA, per germline (reference sequence). Trimming removed 6 bases at V and 5 bases at J, with 9 bases between. The CDR3 runs 11 residues. CDR3 in amino acids: CSAPQVDTQYF. The CDR3 region has the DNA TGCAGTGCGCCCCAGGTAGATACGCAGTATTTT.

The count of this clone is one. The chain recombines TRBV7-2 with TRBJ2-7, with 10 bases aligning to TRBD2. The CDR3 contains 16 residues. The V gene's germline CDR1 is SGHTA and CDR2 FQGNSA. Trimming took 1 base from V and 7 from J; bases not matched to a gene: 10. The CDR3 DNA reads TGTGCCAGCAGCTTAGGCCTAGCGGGAGCGATGGGGGAGCAGTACTTC. Amino acid sequence: CASSLGLAGAMGEQYF.